This T cell receptor beta chain appears in the sequencing data of a study of T cells in Graves' hyperthyroidism and ophthalmopathy. General study findings and limits: Also found in blood were most expanded thyroid clonotypes above 0.001.

A word on this clonotype: Its antigen is undetermined.

J lost 6 bases, V lost 6 bases, and 14 bases had no gene match. CDR1 DFQATT and CDR2 SNEGSKA come from the germline V gene (reference sequence). CDR3 length: 16 amino acids. Authors of the study amplified TCR beta CDR3 regions from RNA transcripts. The HTBI primer set served for first-round RT-PCR of the TCR CDR3. One entry per CDR3 protein results from TCRdb running MiXCR on the multiplex PCR reads. The table includes about 290,000 distinct CDR3 sequences, around 15% detected once. The receptor was isolated from a woman aged 60-75 years with Graves' ophthalmopathy. This chain connects TRBV20-1 to TRBJ2-1; 10 nucleotides agree with TRBD2. Sequencing was carried out using blood. The CDR3 nucleotides are TGCAGTGCCACAGCGGGGGGGCCTGGAGTTAGCAATGAGCAGTTCTTC. Translation gives CSATAGGPGVSNEQFF.